This passage covers 8 T cell receptor beta chains from one sample sequenced in a study of beta chain features in type 1 diabetes (dated by TCRdb to 2016 to 2019). Library prep was done by the immunoSEQ multiplex PCR assay. The entire isolated RNA was reverse transcribed using the High Capacity cDNA Reverse Transcription Kit, and thus expressed TCRB transcripts were sequenced. In TCRdb, the immuneACCESS table is reduced to in-frame sequences with V and J assigned. These tables do not hold every clone; where another copy was compared, an unresolved V gene accounts for under half, and the others remain unexplained. The sample table records about 620,000 clones; around 15% of these occur just once. 0.093% of the sample lies in the top ten. Material: naive CD4+ T cells from blood. In light of the paper, this sample's cell subset or site label describes: true naive CD4+ T cells. These receptors all come from a man younger than 35 in good health.

This clone was seen a few times. The CDR3 DNA sequence: TGTGCCAGCAGCCCTCGTGGGGGCGGGATTGAAGCTTTCTTT. Protein sequence: CASSPRGGGIEAFF. The chain links TRBV7-2 to TRBJ1-1; possibly TRBD1 for D (6 bases). V was shortened by 5 bases and J by 7 bases, with 17 bases between the two germline ends. The CDR3 is 14 residues long. The germline gives CDR1 SGHTA, CDR2 FQGNSA.

Only a few counts were recorded for this clone. The gene calls are TRBV29-1 and TRBJ2-6; no reliable D call. V lost 6 bases and J 3 bases, leaving 18 bases between the germline ends. Germline V lookup: CDR1 SQVTM, CDR2 ANQGSEA. The CDR3 is 16 residues long. In DNA, the CDR3 is TGCAGCGTGGGAACAACAAGACCGGGTGGGGCCAACGTCCTGACTTTC. It translates to CSVGTTRPGGANVLTF.

This clone was detected a few times. The gene calls are TRBV9 and TRBJ2-2, with TRBD1 matching 10 bases. From germline, CDR1 is SGDLS and CDR2 YYNGEE. There are 16 residues in the CDR3. V was clipped by 0 bases and J by 5 bases; unmatched bases: 4. The CDR3 DNA follows: TGTGCCAGCAGCGTAGGGCCGGGACAGGGGACCGGGGAGCTGTTTTTT. This sequence encodes CASSVGPGQGTGELFF.

This clone was found a few times. The chain is built from TRBV5-6 and TRBJ2-3, with D possibly TRBD2 on 5 matching bases. There are 14 residues in the CDR3. V lost 0 bases, J lost 1 base, and 6 bases lay in between. CDR1 and CDR2 from the germline V gene are SGHDT and YYEEEE. As DNA, the CDR3 is TGTGCCAGCAGCTTGGGGACTGGCACAGATACGCAGTATTTT. It codes for CASSLGTGTDTQYF. Based on the CDR3 plus reference TRBV5-6 and TRBJ2-3, the full variable domain is DAGVTQSPTHLIKTRGQQVTLRCSPKSGHDTVSWYQQALGQGPQFIFQYYEEEERQRGNFPDRFSGHQFPNYSSELNVNALLLGDSALYLCASSLGTGTDTQYFGPGTRLTVL.

The J gene is TRBJ2-7, the V gene TRBV6-5; D not resolved. V lost 5 bases to trimming and J lost 12 bases, with 17 bases between them. This CDR3 spans 12 amino acids. Per the germline V gene, CDR1 is MNHEY and CDR2 is SVGAGI. DNA for the CDR3: TGTGCCAGCAGTGACCTAGAGGCAGGCTGGTACTTC. The encoded protein is CASSDLEAGWYF.

The chain couples TRBV6-1 to TRBJ1-5; 7 nucleotides line up with TRBD1. The CDR3 consists of 14 residues. Trimming took 8 bases from V and 3 from J; bases not matched to a gene: 7. CDR1 and CDR2 (germline): MNHNS, SASEGT. For the CDR3, the DNA is TGTGCCAGCTTCCGACAGGGTGCCAATCAGCCCCAGCATTTT. This encodes CASFRQGANQPQHF.

This clone was recorded a few times. V and J are TRBV6-1 and TRBJ2-3; unclear D gene. This CDR3 comprises 14 residues. Trimming removed 1 base at V and 1 base at J, with 6 bases between. Germline V gene sequence: CDR1 MNHNS, CDR2 SASEGT. The CDR3 DNA reads TGTGCCAGCAGTGAAGAAGTAGGCACAGATACGCAGTATTTT. This encodes CASSEEVGTDTQYF.

This clone was observed a handful of times. V and J are TRBV4-3 and TRBJ2-1; D is undetermined. The CDR3 loop spans 16 amino acids. Germline V CDR1 and CDR2: LGHNA, YSLEER. V was trimmed by 2 bases and J by 0 bases, leaving 11 bases between them. DNA for the CDR3: TGCGCCAGCAGCCAAATTGGAGAGGACTCCTACAATGAGCAGTTCTTC. This encodes CASSQIGEDSYNEQFF.